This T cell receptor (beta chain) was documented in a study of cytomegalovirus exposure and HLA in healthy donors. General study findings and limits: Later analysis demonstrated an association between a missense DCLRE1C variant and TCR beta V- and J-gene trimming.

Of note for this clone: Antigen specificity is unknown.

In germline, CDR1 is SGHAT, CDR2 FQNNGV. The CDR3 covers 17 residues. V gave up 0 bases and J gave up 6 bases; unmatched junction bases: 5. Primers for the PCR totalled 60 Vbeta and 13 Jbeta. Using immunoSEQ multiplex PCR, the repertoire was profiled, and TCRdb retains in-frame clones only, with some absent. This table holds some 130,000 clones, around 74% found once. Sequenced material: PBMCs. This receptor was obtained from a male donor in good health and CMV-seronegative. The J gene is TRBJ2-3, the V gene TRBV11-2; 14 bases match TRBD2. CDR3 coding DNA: TGTGCCAGCAGCTTAGATTATGGACTAGCGGGAGGTGATACGCAGTATTTT. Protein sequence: CASSLDYGLAGGDTQYF.